This T cell receptor beta chain was captured in a study of graft-versus-host responses after intestinal transplantation. The CDR3 loop spans 13 amino acids. Germline V lookup: CDR1 GTSNPN, CDR2 SVGIG (reference sequence). Trimming took off 2 bases at V and 4 bases at J, with 11 bases between the two ends. Worth noting for this clone: Its specificity is not known.

Study-wide results and caveats: The marrow of recipients harbored GvH clones, and ileum or blood showed some of them first.

Using immunoSEQ multiplex PCR, the repertoire was profiled, and TCRdb retains in-frame clones only, with some absent. The profile shows approximately 89,000 clones, 80% to 95% of them singletons. The source was unstimulated CD4+ T cells sorted from spleen or lymph node cells, collected before intestinal transplant. The origin of this receptor is a human donor who received an intestinal transplant. V is TRBV30 and J is TRBJ1-1, with a possible D match to TRBD1 (6 bases). CDR3 region: CAWSKQGSTEAFF. CDR3 sequence (DNA): TGTGCCTGGAGTAAACAGGGTAGCACTGAAGCTTTCTTT.